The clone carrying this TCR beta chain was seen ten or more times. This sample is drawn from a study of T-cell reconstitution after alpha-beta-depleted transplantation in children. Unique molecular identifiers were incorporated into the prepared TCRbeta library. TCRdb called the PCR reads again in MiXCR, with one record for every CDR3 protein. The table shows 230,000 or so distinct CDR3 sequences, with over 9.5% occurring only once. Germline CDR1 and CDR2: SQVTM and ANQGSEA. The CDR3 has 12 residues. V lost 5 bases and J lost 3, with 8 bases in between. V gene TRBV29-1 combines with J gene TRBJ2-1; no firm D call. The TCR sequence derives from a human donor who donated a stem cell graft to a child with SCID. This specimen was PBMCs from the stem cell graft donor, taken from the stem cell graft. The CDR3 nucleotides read TGCAGCGTTCGAACCTTCTACAATGAGCAGTTCTTC. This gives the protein CSVRTFYNEQFF.